The subject of this entry is one TCR beta chain. This sample is drawn from a study of blood T cell repertoires in COVID-19. Study summary: Nucleic acid was either cDNA or gDNA, and it came from T cells, B-cell-depleted T cells, or PBMCs.

Under the authors' procedure: Using reference gene primer amplification, nucleated cell counts were estimated. TCRdb's table, derived via immunoSEQ multiplex PCR, lists solely in-frame clones and lacks some. From that table come the V and J calls and clone size; the DNA was used to work out D and trimming. This table holds 350,000 to 400,000 clones, 89% found once. Trimming took off 4 bases at V and 9 bases at J, with 11 bases between the two ends. The CDR3 covers 12 residues. Per the germline V gene, CDR1 is SGDLS and CDR2 is YYNGEE. In Seattle, patients joined the study during active infection and were tracked longitudinally.

This rearrangement joins TRBV9 to TRBJ2-1, with D possibly TRBD1 on 5 matching bases. The specimen sequenced was peripheral blood. This TCR came from a woman younger than 45 with COVID-19, enrolled during active disease. The CDR3 DNA reads as TGTGCCAGCAGCCCCGACCAGGGTGAGCAGTTCTTC. Amino acids: CASSPDQGEQFF. The whole variable domain, remainder taken from reference TRBV9 and TRBJ2-1, is DSGVTQTPKHLITATGQRVTLRCSPRSGDLSVYWYQQSLDQGLQFLIQYYNGEERAKGNILERFSAQQFPDLHSELNLSSLELGDSALYFCASSPDQGEQFFGPGTRLTVL.